The source of this T cell receptor (beta chain) is a study of blood T cells in healthy people across ages. The CDR3 totals 14 residues. Trimming left V 1 base short and J 2 bases short, with 10 bases between. Germline V gene data show CDR1 as SGHRS and CDR2 as YFSETQ. This clonotype has more than one count but fewer than ten. Its target is not known. For the second PCR, which ran for 7 to 11 cycles, a sample-barcoded 5' primer and a J-beta primer mix were used. Each cDNA was tagged by a template-switch adaptor containing 12 random nucleotides. TCRdb recomputed calls from the 5' RACE reads with MiXCR, one row per CDR3 protein. This sample has 1.2 million to 1.5 million distinct CDR3 sequences, with approximately 40% found just once. Study-level findings and limits: Naive T cell percentage showed a strong correlation with the diversity of TCR beta.

The sequenced sample consisted of blood. This rearrangement joins TRBV5-1 to TRBJ2-7, with D tentatively TRBD1 or TRBD2 (5 bases each). This TCR came from a woman between 18 and 29 years old in good health. The CDR3 spells CASSLWDGTYEQYF. The CDR3 nucleotides read TGCGCCAGCAGCTTGTGGGACGGGACCTACGAGCAGTACTTC.